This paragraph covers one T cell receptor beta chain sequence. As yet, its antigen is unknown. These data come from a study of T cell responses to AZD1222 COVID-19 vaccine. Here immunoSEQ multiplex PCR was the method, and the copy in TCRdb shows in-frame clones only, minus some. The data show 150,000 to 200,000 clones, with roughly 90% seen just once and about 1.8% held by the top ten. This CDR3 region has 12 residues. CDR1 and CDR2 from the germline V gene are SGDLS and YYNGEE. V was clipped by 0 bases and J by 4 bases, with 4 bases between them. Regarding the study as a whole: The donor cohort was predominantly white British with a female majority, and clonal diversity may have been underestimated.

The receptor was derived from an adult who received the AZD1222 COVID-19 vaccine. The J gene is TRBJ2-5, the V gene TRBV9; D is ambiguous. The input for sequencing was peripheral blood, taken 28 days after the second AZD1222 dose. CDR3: CASSVDGETQYF. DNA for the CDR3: TGTGCCAGCAGCGTAGATGGAGAGACCCAGTACTTC.